The 12 T cell receptor beta chains listed next were all sequenced from one sample in a study of neoadjuvant anti-PD-1 for oral cavity cancer. The method was immunoSEQ multiplex PCR; TCRdb's version includes in-frame clones alone and lacks a portion of them. The table has some 15,000 clones, 50% to 70% seen once. Sequencing was performed on PBMCs, taken before nivolumab (anti-PD-1) treatment. The receptors stem from a person aged 35-79 years with oral cavity squamous cell carcinoma.

J is TRBJ1-2 and V is TRBV5-5; D ambiguous. Germline V CDR1 and CDR2: SGHKS, YYEKEE (reference sequence). The CDR3 length is 14 residues. V lost 4 bases to trimming and J lost 2 bases, with 12 bases between them. CDR3 amino acids: CASSPGPANYGYTF. For the CDR3, the DNA is TGTGCCAGCAGCCCCGGTCCCGCGAACTATGGCTACACCTTC. The variable domain in full, completed from reference TRBV5-5 and TRBJ1-2, reads DAGVTQSPTHLIKTRGQQVTLRCSPISGHKSVSWYQQVLGQGPQFIFQYYEKEERGRGNFPDRFSARQFPNYSSELNVNALLLGDSALYLCASSPGPANYGYTFGSGTRLTVV.

The V and J genes are TRBV6-4 and TRBJ2-5; 8 bases map to TRBD2. CDR1 is MRHNA, CDR2 SNTAGT, per germline. With 6 bases clipped from V and 2 bases from J, the junction kept 14 bases outside the gene matches. There are 17 residues in the CDR3. The CDR3, as DNA: TGTGCCAGCAGGGAGCGGGAGACTCCCCCCACGCAAGAGACCCAGTACTTC. Its protein product is CASRERETPPTQETQYF.

The gene calls are TRBV6-1 and TRBJ2-3; tentatively, D is TRBD1 (6 bases). Germline-derived CDR1 and CDR2 are MNHNS and SASEGT. V gave up 7 bases and J gave up 5 bases, with 16 bases separating them. The length of the CDR3 is 14 residues. CDR3 amino acids: CASTATGGGDTQYF. The CDR3 nucleotides are TGTGCCAGCACCGCGACAGGCGGTGGAGATACGCAGTATTTT.

This chain uses TRBV5-1 with TRBJ1-2; 10 nucleotides match TRBD1. Germline values: CDR1 SGHRS, CDR2 YFSETQ. Trimming took 4 bases from V and 5 from J; bases not matched to a gene: 5. The CDR3 loop spans 14 amino acids. This chain's CDR3 is CASSRQGAGYGYTF. The DNA for the CDR3 is TGCGCCAGCAGCCGACAGGGGGCAGGTTATGGCTACACCTTC.

This chain connects TRBV6-1 to TRBJ1-5, with D hard to call. Looked up from germline, CDR1 is MNHNS and CDR2 is SASEGT. V lost 5 bases, J lost 4 bases, and 6 bases lay in between. The CDR3 is 12 residues long. CDR3 residues: CASSTENQPQHF. In nucleotides, the CDR3 is TGTGCCAGCAGTACCGAGAATCAGCCCCAGCATTTT.

This clone was found a few times. This chain joins TRBV21-1 and TRBJ1-1; the DNA was not used to check the table's D call, TRBD1. TRBV21-1 is termed a pseudogene. The CDR3 spans 13 residues. In DNA, the CDR3 is TGTGCCAGCAGTACAGGAATGAACACTGAAGCTTTCTTT. Translated: CASSTGMNTEAFF.

The V and J genes are TRBV4-2 and TRBJ2-1, with 10 bases fitting TRBD2. Germline loops: CDR1 LGHNA, CDR2 YNFKEQ. V was pared by 0 bases and J by 7 bases, with 6 bases of the junction left unmatched. The CDR3 contains 16 residues. DNA for the CDR3: TGTGCCAGCAGCCAAGATGTAGCGGGGGGAAGGAATGAGCAGTTCTTC. This translates into CASSQDVAGGRNEQFF.

J is TRBJ2-5 and V is TRBV10-3, with TRBD2 matching over 11 bases. After removal of 4 bases from V and 3 bases from J, the junction contained 7 bases not matched to a gene. Germline CDR1 ENHRY, CDR2 SYGVKD. The CDR3 extends over 16 amino acids. This CDR3 is CAISGLAGSVKETQYF. The CDR3 DNA is TGTGCCATCAGTGGACTAGCGGGGAGTGTTAAAGAGACCCAGTACTTC.

The chain recombines TRBV19 with TRBJ2-2; tentative D call: TRBD1 (6 bases). The CDR3 loop spans 15 amino acids. Germline CDR1 LNHDA, CDR2 SQIVND (reference sequence). Trimming shortened V by 9 bases and J by 1 base, and 15 bases separated the two germline ends. The CDR3 DNA reads TGTGCCAGCCGAACCGGGACACAGAACACCGGGGAGCTGTTTTTT. It specifies CASRTGTQNTGELFF.

The chain carries TRBV27 and TRBJ1-4; a possible D gene is TRBD1 (5 bases). The V gene lost 6 bases and the J gene lost 3 bases, with 11 bases spanning the gap. The CDR3 is 14 amino acids. Germline CDR1 and CDR2: MNHEY and SMNVEV (reference sequence). The CDR3 nucleotides are TGTGCCAGCAGACTAGACAGATCTAATGAAAAACTGTTTTTT. This translates into CASRLDRSNEKLFF.

V gene TRBV27 combines with J gene TRBJ1-2, with TRBD1 identical over 7 bases. This CDR3 spans 14 amino acids. Trimming cost V 5 bases and J 4 bases; bases outside gene matches: 7. In germline, CDR1 is MNHEY, CDR2 SMNVEV (reference sequence). The CDR3 region has the DNA TGTGCCAGCAGTGCCACCGGGACAGCCTATGGCTACACCTTC. This encodes CASSATGTAYGYTF.

The chain is built from TRBV30 and TRBJ1-2; the D gene is possibly TRBD1 (6 bases). The germline V gene encodes CDR1 GTSNPN and CDR2 SVGIG (reference sequence). The CDR3 is 14 amino acids. V was trimmed by 8 bases and J by 4 bases, leaving 20 bases between them. The CDR3 DNA follows: TGTGCCCAGGGGCCCGGGGGAAGGTTCTATGGCTACACCTTC. It is translated as CAQGPGGRFYGYTF.